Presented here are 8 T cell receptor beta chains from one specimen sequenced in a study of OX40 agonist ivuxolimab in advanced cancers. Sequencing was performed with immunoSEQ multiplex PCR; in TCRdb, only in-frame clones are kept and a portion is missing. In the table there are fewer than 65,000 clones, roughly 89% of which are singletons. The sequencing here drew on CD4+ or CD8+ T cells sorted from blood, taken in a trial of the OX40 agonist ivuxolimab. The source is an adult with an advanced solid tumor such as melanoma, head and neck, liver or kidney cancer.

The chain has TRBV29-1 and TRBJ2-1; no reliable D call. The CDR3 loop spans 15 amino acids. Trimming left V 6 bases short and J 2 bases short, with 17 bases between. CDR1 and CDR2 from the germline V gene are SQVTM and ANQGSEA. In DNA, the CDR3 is TGCAGCGTAACCTCTGGGGTAACGGCCTACAATGAGCAGTTCTTC. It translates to CSVTSGVTAYNEQFF.

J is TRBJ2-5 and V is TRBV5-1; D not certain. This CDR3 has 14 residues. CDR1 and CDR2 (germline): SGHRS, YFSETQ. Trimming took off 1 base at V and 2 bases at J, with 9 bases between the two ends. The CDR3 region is CASSLNVGQETQYF. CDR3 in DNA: TGCGCCAGCAGCTTGAACGTGGGGCAAGAGACCCAGTACTTC.

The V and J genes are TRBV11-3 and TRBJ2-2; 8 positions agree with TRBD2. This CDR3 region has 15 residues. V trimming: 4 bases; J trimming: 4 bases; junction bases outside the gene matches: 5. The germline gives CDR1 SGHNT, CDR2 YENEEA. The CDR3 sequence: CASSSGSGATGELFF. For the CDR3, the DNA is TGTGCCAGCAGCTCCGGTAGCGGGGCCACCGGGGAGCTGTTTTTT.

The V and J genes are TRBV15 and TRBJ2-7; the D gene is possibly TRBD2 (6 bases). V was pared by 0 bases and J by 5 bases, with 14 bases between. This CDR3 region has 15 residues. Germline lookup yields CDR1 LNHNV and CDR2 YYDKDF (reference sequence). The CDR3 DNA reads TGTGCCACCAGCAGAGATCCGGGGGAGGCCAACGAGCAGTACTTC. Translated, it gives CATSRDPGEANEQYF. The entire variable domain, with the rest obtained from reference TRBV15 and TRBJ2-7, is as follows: DAMVIQNPRYQVTQFGKPVTLSCSQTLNHNVMYWYQQKSSQAPKLLFHYYDKDFNNEADTPDNFQSRRPNTSFCFLDIRSPGLGDTAMYLCATSRDPGEANEQYFGPGTRLTVT.

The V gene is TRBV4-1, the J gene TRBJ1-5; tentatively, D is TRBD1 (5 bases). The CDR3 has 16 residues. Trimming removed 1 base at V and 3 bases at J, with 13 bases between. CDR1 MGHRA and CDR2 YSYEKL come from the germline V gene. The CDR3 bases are TGCGCCAGCAGCCAAGGATGGGGCAGTAACAATCAGCCCCAGCATTTT. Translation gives CASSQGWGSNNQPQHF.

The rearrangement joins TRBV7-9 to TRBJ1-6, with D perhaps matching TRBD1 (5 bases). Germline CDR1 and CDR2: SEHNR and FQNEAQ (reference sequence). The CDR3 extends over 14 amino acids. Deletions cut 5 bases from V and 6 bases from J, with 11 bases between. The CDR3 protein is CASSREGSNSPLHF. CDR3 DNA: TGTGCCAGCAGCAGGGAGGGGAGTAATTCACCCCTCCACTTT.

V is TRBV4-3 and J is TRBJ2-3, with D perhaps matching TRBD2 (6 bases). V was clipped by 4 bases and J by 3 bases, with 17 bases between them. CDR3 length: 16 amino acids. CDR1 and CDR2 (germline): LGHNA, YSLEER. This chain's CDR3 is CASSPRGSGGTDTQYF. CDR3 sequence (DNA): TGCGCCAGCAGCCCCCGGGGAAGTGGGGGGACAGATACGCAGTATTTT.

CDR3 amino acids: CASSLSGGQGYTEAFF. CDR3 bases: TGCGCCAGCAGCTTGAGCGGGGGACAGGGGTACACTGAAGCTTTCTTT. The chain employs TRBV5-1 and TRBJ1-1, with TRBD1 identical over 10 bases. Germline trimming cut 1 base from V and 3 bases from J; bases unmatched to any gene: 6. This CDR3 spans 16 amino acids. The V gene's germline CDR1 is SGHRS and CDR2 YFSETQ.